A selection of T cell receptor beta chains follows, all from one sample in a study of shared clonotypes between healthy human individuals. The protocol was immunoSEQ multiplex PCR, while the TCRdb copy is restricted to in-frame clones and leaves out a portion. The sample holds about 660,000 clones, approximately 79% seen once. The specimen was memory CD4+ T cells sorted from blood. These receptors were obtained from a woman in her twenties or thirties in good health. Each CDR3 is given with its conserved first and last residue. The D gene is left open where the match is weak. For some rows the clone size is stated as once, few or many, or as a class when expanded; others skip it.

J gene	clone size	V gene	D gene	CDR3 protein	CDR3 DNA
TRBJ2-3	.	TRBV27	.	CATSVGPTSTDTQYF	TGTGCCACATCCGTCGGTCCGACTAGCACAGATACGCAGTATTTT
TRBJ2-1	.	TRBV7-6	TRBD2	CASSLDSREARGSYNEQFF	TGTGCCAGCAGCTTAGATTCGCGGGAGGCCCGGGGCTCCTACAATGAGCAGTTCTTC
TRBJ1-5	.	TRBV2	.	CASSQTSGGQPQHF	TGTGCCAGCAGTCAAACCTCAGGTGGGCAGCCCCAGCATTTT
TRBJ1-5	once	TRBV6-1	.	CASTLAGVNQPQHF	TGTGCCAGCACTCTAGCGGGCGTCAATCAGCCCCAGCATTTT
TRBJ2-1	.	TRBV6-5	TRBD1	CASSLGTGPNEQFF	TGTGCCAGCAGTTTAGGGACAGGGCCGAATGAGCAGTTCTTC
TRBJ2-3	once	TRBV5-1	TRBD2	CASSLASGASTDTQYF	TGCGCCAGCAGCTTGGCCAGCGGGGCTAGCACAGATACGCAGTATTTT
TRBJ2-7	.	TRBV18	TRBD1	CASSQGQLNEQYF	TGTGCCAGCTCACAGGGACAGCTAAACGAGCAGTACTTC
TRBJ2-5	.	TRBV4-2	TRBD2	CASSQPGLADKETQYF	TGTGCCAGCAGCCAACCGGGACTAGCGGACAAAGAGACCCAGTACTTC
TRBJ2-3	once	TRBV5-1	.	CASSLAGALTDTQYF	TGCGCCAGCAGCTTAGCTGGGGCACTCACAGATACGCAGTATTTT
TRBJ1-1	.	TRBV25-1	.	CASSELAGDKNTEAFF	TGTGCCAGCAGTGAATTGGCAGGAGACAAGAACACTGAAGCTTTCTTT
TRBJ2-7	once	TRBV5-8	TRBD1	CASSTLPGQGPYEQYF	TGTGCCAGCAGTACCCTACCGGGACAGGGCCCCTACGAGCAGTACTTC
TRBJ2-7	.	TRBV27	.	CASSGVGPIGYEQYF	TGTGCCAGCAGTGGCGTGGGGCCCATAGGATACGAGCAGTACTTC
TRBJ1-3	.	TRBV28	.	CASSLGHPGNTIYF	TGTGCCAGCAGTTTAGGGCACCCTGGAAACACCATATATTTT
TRBJ2-2	few	TRBV5-1	.	CASSRDTRADGELFF	TGCGCCAGCAGCCGGGACACAAGGGCCGACGGGGAGCTGTTTTTT
TRBJ2-7	.	TRBV6-5	.	CASSQGPYEQYF	TGTGCCAGCAGCCAGGGTCCCTACGAGCAGTACTTC
TRBJ2-7	.	TRBV14	.	CASSRPNSQAKGVEQYF	TGTGCCAGCAGCCGCCCAAACTCCCAGGCCAAGGGGGTCGAGCAGTACTTC
TRBJ2-1	.	TRBV30	.	CAWSPGTGLYNEQFF	TGTGCCTGGAGTCCCGGGACGGGCCTCTACAATGAGCAGTTCTTC
TRBJ2-7	many	TRBV28	.	CASSLVYEQYF	TGTGCCAGCAGTTTAGTCTACGAGCAGTACTTC
TRBJ2-7	.	TRBV7-2	.	CASSLYLENEQYF	TGTGCCAGCAGCTTATATTTGGAAAACGAGCAGTACTTC
TRBJ1-5	.	TRBV6-1	.	CASRVSGGSNQPQHF	TGTGCCAGCAGGGTCTCGGGGGGCAGCAATCAGCCCCAGCATTTT
TRBJ1-3	.	TRBV7-9	.	CASSDTGAGNTIYF	TGTGCCAGCAGTGACACAGGAGCTGGAAACACCATATATTTT
TRBJ2-2	.	TRBV7-6	.	CASSPVGSVGGELFF	TGTGCCAGCAGTCCGGTCGGTAGCGTAGGCGGGGAGCTGTTTTTT
TRBJ2-5	.	TRBV10-2	.	CASSATIQETQYF	TGCGCCAGCAGTGCGACAATCCAAGAGACCCAGTACTTC
TRBJ2-2	once	TRBV5-4	.	CASRSLGITGELFF	TGTGCCAGCCGCAGTTTGGGGATCACCGGGGAGCTGTTTTTT
TRBJ1-1	few	TRBV10-3	.	CAKRGMNTEAFF	TGTGCCAAACGGGGTATGAACACTGAAGCTTTCTTT
TRBJ1-5	many	TRBV28	TRBD1	CASKAGTGIRSNQPQHF	TGTGCCAGCAAAGCCGGGACAGGGATCCGTAGCAATCAGCCCCAGCATTTT
TRBJ2-7	.	TRBV29-1	TRBD2	CSVTTGTSGYEQYF	TGCAGCGTGACAACCGGGACTAGCGGCTACGAGCAGTACTTC
TRBJ2-7	.	TRBV27	TRBD2	CASRMGLAGLYEQYF	TGTGCCAGCAGAATGGGACTAGCGGGACTTTACGAGCAGTACTTC
TRBJ1-1	.	TRBV9	.	CASSVALGREAFF	TGTGCCAGCAGCGTAGCTCTGGGTCGTGAAGCTTTCTTT
TRBJ1-1	.	TRBV28	.	CASAGAQEGTEAFF	TGTGCCAGTGCCGGGGCTCAGGAAGGGACTGAAGCTTTCTTT
TRBJ2-7	.	TRBV29-1	.	CSVRHTYEQYF	TGCAGCGTTCGACATACCTACGAGCAGTACTTC
TRBJ1-1	once	TRBV27	TRBD1	CASSARDRGRPLQAFF	TGTGCCAGCAGTGCCCGGGACAGAGGACGACCGTTACAAGCTTTCTTT
TRBJ1-4	.	TRBV18	.	CASSPRQERDSNEKLFF	TGTGCCAGCTCACCAAGACAGGAAAGGGATTCTAATGAAAAACTGTTTTTT
TRBJ2-7	.	TRBV27	.	CASRQFNSYEQYF	TGTGCCAGCAGACAGTTTAATTCCTACGAGCAGTACTTC
TRBJ2-1	.	TRBV5-1	TRBD2	CASSFGLARRNEQFF	TGCGCCAGCAGCTTCGGACTAGCGAGACGCAATGAGCAGTTCTTC
TRBJ2-7	.	TRBV28	.	CASSLLQASYEQYF	TGTGCCAGCAGTTTATTGCAGGCCTCCTACGAGCAGTACTTC
TRBJ2-3	.	TRBV6-1	.	CASSEVWSLTDTQYF	TGTGCCAGCAGTGAAGTATGGTCCCTAACAGATACGCAGTATTTT
TRBJ2-3	once	TRBV6-6	TRBD1	CASSSDRGVSTDTQYF	TGTGCCAGCAGTTCAGACAGGGGGGTAAGCACAGATACGCAGTATTTT
TRBJ2-3	.	TRBV5-1	TRBD2	CASSLGLAGGMVTDTQYF	TGCGCCAGCAGCTTGGGACTAGCGGGAGGGATGGTGACAGATACGCAGTATTTT
TRBJ1-5	.	TRBV28	.	CASSSSGRPQHF	.
TRBJ1-2	.	TRBV2	.	CASSERQGSPYGYTF	TGTGCCAGCAGTGAAAGGCAGGGTTCCCCTTATGGCTACACCTTC